The rows below give T cell receptor beta chains drawn from one sample of a study of T cells in Graves' hyperthyroidism and ophthalmopathy. TCRdb itself ran the multiplex PCR reads through MiXCR, one entry per CDR3 protein. The sample shows around 450,000 distinct CDR3 sequences, 15% to 18% of them seen only once. The sequencing sample was made of blood. These receptor sequences come from a young woman with Graves' hyperthyroidism. Each CDR3 is given with its conserved first and last residue. Each record gives: J gene, D gene, CDR3 length, clone size, V gene, CDR3 DNA, CDR3 protein. The D gene is left open where the match is weak. Only some rows state a clone size, as once, few, many or a class for expanded clones.

J gene: TRBJ2-1
D gene: NA
CDR3 length: 17
clone size: NA
V gene: TRBV7-9
CDR3 DNA: TGTGCCAGCAGCTTAGTGGCGGGCAGCCTACGGAGGAATGAGCAGTTCTTC
CDR3 protein: CASSLVAGSLRRNEQFF

J gene: TRBJ1-1
D gene: NA
CDR3 length: 12
clone size: many
V gene: TRBV29-1
CDR3 DNA: TGCAGCGTTGAGTGGGTGAACACTGAAGCTTTCTTT
CDR3 protein: CSVEWVNTEAFF

J gene: TRBJ1-1
D gene: TRBD1
CDR3 length: 15
clone size: NA
V gene: TRBV25-1
CDR3 DNA: TGTGCCAGCAGTGCATCTACAGGGGGGAACACTGAAGCTTTCTTT
CDR3 protein: CASSASTGGNTEAFF

J gene: TRBJ2-1
D gene: TRBD2
CDR3 length: 17
clone size: NA
V gene: TRBV6-5
CDR3 DNA: TGTGCCAGCAGTTACTCTAGCACTAGCGGACCCTACAATGAGCAGTTCTTC
CDR3 protein: CASSYSSTSGPYNEQFF

J gene: TRBJ2-7
D gene: TRBD2
CDR3 length: 17
clone size: many
V gene: TRBV6-2/TRBV6-3
CDR3 DNA: TGTGCCAGCAGTTACCTCCGGACTAGCGGGGGGAAAGGAGAGCAGTACTTC
CDR3 protein: CASSYLRTSGGKGEQYF

J gene: TRBJ2-1
D gene: TRBD1
CDR3 length: 17
clone size: NA
V gene: TRBV19
CDR3 DNA: TGTGCCAGTAGTATGACTCGAGGACAGGGGTCCTACAATGAGCAGTTCTTC
CDR3 protein: CASSMTRGQGSYNEQFF

J gene: TRBJ1-2
D gene: NA
CDR3 length: 14
clone size: few
V gene: TRBV19
CDR3 DNA: TGTGCCAGTAGTATAAAGGGAGGGACCTATGGCTACACCTTC
CDR3 protein: CASSIKGGTYGYTF

J gene: TRBJ1-2
D gene: NA
CDR3 length: 12
clone size: NA
V gene: TRBV29-1
CDR3 DNA: TGCAGCGTTGAAGAAGGGCTCTATGGCTACACCTTC
CDR3 protein: CSVEEGLYGYTF

J gene: TRBJ2-5
D gene: TRBD2
CDR3 length: 14
clone size: few
V gene: TRBV24-1
CDR3 DNA: TGTGCCACCAGTAATTCGGGGGGTCTGGAGACCCAGTACTTC
CDR3 protein: CATSNSGGLETQYF

J gene: TRBJ1-3
D gene: NA
CDR3 length: 16
clone size: many
V gene: TRBV6-2/TRBV6-3
CDR3 DNA: TGTGCCAGCAGTTACCCTACCGGACAGCCTGGAAACACCATATATTTT
CDR3 protein: CASSYPTGQPGNTIYF

J gene: TRBJ1-3
D gene: TRBD1
CDR3 length: 17
clone size: NA
V gene: TRBV2
CDR3 DNA: TGTGCCAGCAGTGAGCGGGACAGGGGACGGTCTGGAAACACCATATATTTT
CDR3 protein: CASSERDRGRSGNTIYF

J gene: TRBJ1-4
D gene: NA
CDR3 length: 13
clone size: NA
V gene: TRBV10-2
CDR3 DNA: TGCGCCAGCAGACCCCCAGGGGAAGAAAAACTGTTTTTT
CDR3 protein: CASRPPGEEKLFF

J gene: TRBJ1-6
D gene: TRBD1
CDR3 length: 16
clone size: many
V gene: TRBV28
CDR3 DNA: TGTGCCAGCAGTCGACAGGGTAGCTCCTATAATTCACCCCTCCACTTT
CDR3 protein: CASSRQGSSYNSPLHF

J gene: TRBJ1-5
D gene: NA
CDR3 length: 13
clone size: NA
V gene: TRBV28
CDR3 DNA: TGTGCCAGCAGTTCCCTCAGGGGACAGCCCCAGCATTTT
CDR3 protein: CASSSLRGQPQHF

J gene: TRBJ2-1
D gene: TRBD2
CDR3 length: 15
clone size: many
V gene: TRBV5-1
CDR3 DNA: TGCGCCAGCAGCCGATGGACTAGCGGGAATAATGAGCAGTTCTTC
CDR3 protein: CASSRWTSGNNEQFF

J gene: TRBJ2-2
D gene: NA
CDR3 length: 16
clone size: few
V gene: TRBV6-1
CDR3 DNA: TGTGCCAGCAGCGACGCCTCAGGACCTAACACCGGGGAGCTGTTTTTT
CDR3 protein: CASSDASGPNTGELFF

J gene: TRBJ2-1
D gene: TRBD2
CDR3 length: 15
clone size: many
V gene: TRBV11-2
CDR3 DNA: TGTGCCAGCAGGGGAACTAGCGGGTTATACAATGAGCAGTTCTTC
CDR3 protein: CASRGTSGLYNEQFF